Listed here is a single TCR beta chain. This receptor's antigen is unknown. The sample holds no much larger clone one base away, and base qualities are not on file. RNA was extracted using the RNeasy kit, and roughly 0.5 to 1 microgram was reverse transcribed with random hexamers. TCR beta CDR3 regions were amplified with the immunoSEQ multiplex PCR assay covering 54 Vbeta and 13 Jbeta segments. To correct PCR amplification bias, a synthetic template baseline was used for both primer optimization and computational correction. Turning to the authors' computational methods: Reads were annotated to V, D and J genes according to IMGT and were analyzed with immunoSEQ Analyzer, with only productive sequences retained. To calculate clonality, Shannon entropy was normalized by log2 of the number of productive unique sequences and then subtracted from one. For each patient and control, public and private clones were evaluated within the 100 most prevalent clones. Clones were defined as Susac-specific when absent from the healthy and MS cohorts, from about 1,100 published viral clones and from other ImmuneACCESS disease sequences. TCRdb reanalyzed the raw reads on its own, using fastp at Q25 for trimming and MiXCR for clone calling, and kept in-frame beta chains. Every CDR3 protein is listed once, alongside the most common genes and DNA of its rows. The V and J calls shown here were made by TCRdb, not taken from the authors' results. The sample table holds approximately 120,000 distinct CDR3 sequences, of which around 95% were seen once. Jointly, the top ten make up 0.09% to 0.1% of the sample.

The data belong to a study of CD8 T cells in Susac syndrome (dated by TCRdb to about 2019). Regarding the complete study: The study used repertoire sequencing to test whether antigen drove CD8+ T cell activation and differentiation in Susac syndrome.

High-throughput TCR beta sequencing profiled peripheral blood CD8+ and CD4+ T cells from healthy donors, Susac syndrome patients and multiple sclerosis patients. Healthy donors were age- and sex-matched controls. Bulk CD8+ and CD4+ T cells were purified magnetically by negative isolation, whereas CD8+ TEMRA cells were enriched by FACS. Blood was collected in EDTA tubes and processed within 24 hours, with PBMCs isolated through density gradient centrifugation. PBMCs intended for TCR sequencing were cryopreserved in liquid nitrogen and were subsequently thawed in a 37 degrees C water bath. A purity of at least 90% was achieved for sorted or isolated CD4+, CD8+ and CD8+ TEMRA cells. Broad study findings and their caveats: The study acknowledged that relatively few individuals were included in the TCR sequencing and HLA analysis.

This TCR derives from a human donor in good health. Sequencing was carried out using CD4+ T cells from PBMCs.

The CDR3 region has the sequence CASRPGRAYEQYF. The nucleotide sequence reads as follows: TGTGCCAGCAGGCCAGGGAGGGCCTACGAGCAGTACTTC. This sequence uses TRBV28 and TRBJ2-7; TRBD2 fits 7 bases in the junction. According to the germline V gene, CDR1 reads MDHEN and CDR2 reads SYDVKM. V is trimmed back by 6 bases and J by 2 bases, and the junction contains 4 bases that no gene match accounts for. The CDR3 numbers 13 residues from cysteine through phenylalanine. Only the CDR3 region is kept as DNA, spanning 39 bases read in frame from base 1.